The TCR beta chain under discussion was sequenced for a study of identical twins. The CDR3 loop spans 18 amino acids. Germline lookup yields CDR1 MNHEY and CDR2 SVGEGT. V was pared by 7 bases and J by 7 bases, with 22 bases of the junction left unmatched. Carrying unique molecular identifiers, the cDNA also gained a universal primer site through template switching. MiXCR, run by TCRdb on the 5' RACE reads, gives a single entry per CDR3 protein. The repertoire consists of 1.5 million to 2 million distinct CDR3 sequences, with 25% to 35% occurring once and the leading ten covering less than 0.35%. The sequenced material came from cord blood. The rearrangement joins TRBV6-2 or TRBV6-3 to TRBJ1-2; TRBD1 agrees at 9 bases. The TCR originated in a newborn girl in good health. CDR3 sequence: CASTFGTGPHWVQGGYTF. The DNA of the CDR3 is TGTGCCAGCACCTTTGGGACAGGGCCCCACTGGGTCCAAGGTGGCTACACCTTC.